This T cell receptor (beta chain) was identified during a study of OX40 agonist ivuxolimab in advanced cancers. Broader study findings: Relative to CD4+ cells, CD8+ T cells on average had more expanded clones.

This clone turned up a few times. What it recognizes is unknown. The method was immunoSEQ multiplex PCR; TCRdb's version includes in-frame clones alone and lacks a portion of them. This repertoire shows fewer than 120,000 clones, roughly 89% found once; its top ten account for 0.27%. Source: CD4+ or CD8+ T cells sorted from blood, taken in a trial of the OX40 agonist ivuxolimab. The sequence was collected from an adult with an advanced solid tumor such as melanoma, head and neck, liver or kidney cancer.

CDR3 sequence reads: CASTGGTTETQYF. CDR3 sequence (DNA): TGTGCCAGTACAGGGGGGACAACAGAGACCCAGTACTTC. The chain has TRBV6-1 and TRBJ2-5; 8 bases fit TRBD1. The CDR3 is 13 residues long. The germline gives CDR1 MNHNS, CDR2 SASEGT. Losses at the gene ends were 9 bases for V and 4 bases for J; bases not matched to a gene: 7.